Detailed here is one T cell receptor beta chain. These data come from a study of T cell changes during pregnancy in multiple sclerosis. Germline V gene lookup returns CDR1 MNHNS and CDR2 SASEGT. The CDR3 runs to 14 residues. V gave up 4 bases and J gave up 8 bases; unmatched junction bases: 8. Generated by immunoSEQ multiplex PCR, the TCRdb table keeps only in-frame clones and is missing some. The repertoire holds tens of thousands of clones, with approximately 88% as singletons. This chain connects TRBV6-1 to TRBJ2-1; 7 bases agree with TRBD1. This sequence originates from a female donor in good health, enrolled as a control in a pregnancy study. The sequencing here drew on peripheral blood, taken in the first trimester of pregnancy. CDR3 residues: CASSGQGVGDEQFF. In DNA, the CDR3 is TGTGCCAGCAGTGGGCAGGGGGTGGGTGATGAGCAGTTCTTC.